Presented here are 17 T cell receptor beta chains from one specimen sequenced in a study of T cell changes during pregnancy in multiple sclerosis. Clones were read by immunoSEQ multiplex PCR, and TCRdb kept only the in-frame ones, dropping some. The sample has about 97,000 clones; approximately 91% are singletons. Specimen: peripheral blood, collected in the second trimester of pregnancy. The source is a female donor with multiple sclerosis, enrolled in a pregnancy study.

The J gene is TRBJ2-5, the V gene TRBV7-2; D may be TRBD2 (6 bases). The V and J ends lost 8 bases and 2 bases respectively, with 15 bases between them. The CDR3 loop spans 14 amino acids. Germline CDR1 SGHTA, CDR2 FQGNSA. Written as DNA, the CDR3 is TGTGCCAGCCAATACGGGAGTTCGCAAGAGACCCAGTACTTC. This gives the protein CASQYGSSQETQYF.

The chain recombines TRBV7-8 with TRBJ2-3; 10 positions agree with TRBD2. Germline V lookup: CDR1 SGHVS, CDR2 FQNEAQ. V trimming: 5 bases; J trimming: 5 bases; junction bases outside the gene matches: 10. The CDR3 runs 16 residues. The CDR3 bases are TGTGCCAGCAGCGTCGGACTAGCGGAGTTAGGAGATACGCAGTATTTT. Its translation: CASSVGLAELGDTQYF.

This chain connects TRBV19 to TRBJ2-7; tentative D call: TRBD2 (5 bases). Between the trimmed V and J ends, which lost 5 bases and 7 bases, there was a span of 12 bases. This CDR3 region has 12 residues. Germline V gene sequence: CDR1 LNHDA, CDR2 SQIVND (reference sequence). DNA for the CDR3: TGTGCCAGTAGTGGTTCTAGCTGGGAGCAGTACTTC. It yields the protein CASSGSSWEQYF.

The CDR3 here is CASSPGTGGGKVYGYTF. The CDR3 DNA reads TGCGCCAGCAGCCCGGGGACAGGGGGAGGAAAAGTCTATGGCTACACCTTC. The chain carries TRBV4-1 and TRBJ1-2; TRBD1 matches 11 bases. The V and J ends lost 4 bases and 4 bases, in that order; junction bases with no gene match: 11. Germline CDR1 MGHRA, CDR2 YSYEKL. The CDR3 extends over 17 amino acids.

The J gene is TRBJ2-1, the V gene TRBV5-8, with D possibly matching TRBD2 (6 bases). V was cut by 0 bases and J by 4 bases, with 14 bases left in between. There are 16 residues in the CDR3. The germline V gene has CDR1 SGHTS and CDR2 YDEGEE. CDR3 DNA: TGTGCCAGCAGCTTGGTACGGCTAGCGTTATACAATGAGCAGTTCTTC. Translating gives CASSLVRLALYNEQFF. Drawing the rest from reference TRBV5-8 and TRBJ2-1, the complete variable domain is EAGVTQSPTHLIKTRGQQATLRCSPISGHTSVYWYQQALGLGLQFLLWYDEGEERNRGNFPPRFSGRQFPNYSSELNVNALELEDSALYLCASSLVRLALYNEQFFGPGTRLTVL.

CDR3 nucleotide sequence: TGTGCCAGCAGCTTACAGGGGAACGGCCAGCCCCAGCATTTT. The encoded protein is CASSLQGNGQPQHF. J is TRBJ1-5 and V is TRBV5-8, with TRBD1 identical over 7 bases. Germline loops: CDR1 SGHTS, CDR2 YDEGEE. Losses at the gene ends were 2 bases for V and 7 bases for J; bases not matched to a gene: 6. The CDR3 covers 14 residues.

This chain joins TRBV6-1 and TRBJ1-2; perhaps TRBD1 as D (6 bases). The germline gives CDR1 MNHNS, CDR2 SASEGT. Trimming took 6 bases from V and 4 from J, leaving 18 bases between them. The CDR3 runs 15 residues. The CDR3 loop reads CASRARGFGGYGYTF. The DNA of the CDR3 is TGTGCCAGCAGGGCCAGGGGTTTCGGTGGCTATGGCTACACCTTC.

The rearrangement links TRBV2 to TRBJ2-5; the match to TRBD2 covers 7 bases. J lost 1 base, V lost 6 bases, and 11 bases had no gene match. CDR1 is SNHLY, CDR2 FYNNEI, per germline. The CDR3 extends over 16 amino acids. The CDR3: CASRVGGDKFQETQYF. DNA for the CDR3: TGTGCCAGCAGAGTGGGGGGGGATAAATTCCAAGAGACCCAGTACTTC. Full variable domain (missing parts from reference TRBV2 and TRBJ2-5): EPEVTQTPSHQVTQMGQEVILRCVPISNHLYFYWYRQILGQKVEFLVSFYNNEISEKSEIFDDQFSVERPDGSNFTLKIRSTKLEDSAMYFCASRVGGDKFQETQYFGPGTRLLVL.

This chain uses TRBV7-9 with TRBJ1-1; 9 bases align to TRBD1. Germline V gene sequence: CDR1 SEHNR, CDR2 FQNEAQ (reference sequence). This CDR3 is built from 15 residues. Trimming at V came to 1 base and at J to 7 bases, leaving 7 bases not matched to a gene. CDR3 coding DNA: TGTGCCAGCAGCTTAGGGGACAGGGAAAGAGATGAAGCTTTCTTT. It is translated as CASSLGDRERDEAFF.

This sequence joins TRBV5-6 and TRBJ1-2, with TRBD1 matching over 10 bases. The junction had 6 bases not matched to a gene; V was cut back by 2 bases and J by 5 bases. CDR3 length: 15 amino acids. Germline CDR1 SGHDT, CDR2 YYEEEE. CDR3 nucleotides: TGTGCCAGCAGCTTTATGGGACAGGGGATGTATGGCTACACCTTC. Amino acid sequence: CASSFMGQGMYGYTF.

The genes are TRBV25-1 and TRBJ2-2; 11 bases align to TRBD1. CDR3 size: 16 residues. The J segment lost 4 bases and the V segment lost 4 bases, leaving 5 bases of the junction unmatched. Germline V lookup: CDR1 MGHDK, CDR2 SYGVNS. The CDR3 here is CASSGPGQGVTGELFF. The DNA for the CDR3 is TGTGCCAGCAGTGGGCCGGGACAGGGGGTCACCGGGGAGCTGTTTTTT.

This clone was counted a single time. The chain recombines TRBV4-2 with TRBJ2-5, with a tentative D call TRBD2 (5 bases). Germline values: CDR1 LGHNA, CDR2 YNFKEQ. The CDR3 runs 15 residues. Between the trimmed V and J ends, which lost 0 bases and 1 base, there was a span of 9 bases. In DNA, the CDR3 is TGTGCCAGCAGCCAAGATGCGACTACCCAAGAGACCCAGTACTTC. It encodes CASSQDATTQETQYF.

The chain combines TRBV18 with TRBJ2-7, with TRBD2 identical over 11 bases. V was pared by 5 bases and J by 3 bases, with 6 bases of the junction left unmatched. CDR3 size: 15 residues. Germline CDR1 and CDR2: KGHSH and LQKENI. The CDR3 loop reads CASSTTSGRIYEQYF. The CDR3 nucleotides read TGTGCCAGCTCAACTACTAGCGGGAGAATCTACGAGCAGTACTTC.

This chain joins TRBV28 and TRBJ1-5, with D hard to call. V was trimmed by 7 bases and J by 1 base, leaving 26 bases between them. Per germline, CDR1 MDHEN and CDR2 SYDVKM. CDR3 length equals 19 residues. This CDR3 reads CASTQTWSGVGESNQPQHF. The CDR3 bases are TGTGCCAGCACCCAAACGTGGTCGGGAGTGGGTGAGAGCAATCAGCCCCAGCATTTT.

The CDR3 DNA is TGTGCCAGCAGCTTACCGGGACTAGCGCGTAACGAGCAGTACTTC. Its translation: CASSLPGLARNEQYF. The rearrangement uses TRBV7-9 and TRBJ2-7; 10 nucleotides line up with TRBD2. This CDR3 is built from 15 residues. J was trimmed by 5 bases and V by 2 bases; bases with no gene match: 6. Germline V gene lookup returns CDR1 SEHNR and CDR2 FQNEAQ (reference sequence).

The chain recombines TRBV6-6 with TRBJ1-1; 11 nucleotides line up with TRBD1. V was pared by 9 bases and J by 4 bases, with 4 bases of the junction left unmatched. The CDR3 runs to 13 residues. Germline V gene data show CDR1 as MNHNY and CDR2 as SVGAGI (reference sequence). The CDR3 DNA is TGTGCCAGTCCCGGGACAGGGGGCACTGAAGCTTTCTTT. This codes for CASPGTGGTEAFF.

The rearrangement links TRBV27 to TRBJ2-6; D is undetermined. Trimming took 6 bases from V and 1 from J, leaving 10 bases between them. Germline CDR1 reads MNHEY; CDR2 reads SMNVEV (reference sequence). The CDR3 is made up of 15 amino acids. The DNA of the CDR3 is TGTGCCAGCAGACTGCCGTGGTCTGGGGCCAACGTCCTGACTTTC. This translates into CASRLPWSGANVLTF.